This T cell receptor beta chain was sequenced during a study of blood T cell repertoires in COVID-19. Turning to the study itself: The study drew acute and convalescent COVID-19 samples from the United States, Italy and Spain. In each case, the material was cDNA or gDNA derived from T cells, B-cell-depleted T cells, or PBMCs.

Under the authors' procedure: Using reference gene primer amplification, nucleated cell counts were estimated. Repertoires were generated with immunoSEQ multiplex PCR, while TCRdb's copy carries only in-frame clones and drops some. The D gene and trimming were derived from the DNA, and the V and J assignments and clone size from that table. The table lists 85,000 to 100,000 clones, roughly 80% of them singletons. The CDR3 contains 14 residues. Germline CDR1 reads SEHNR; CDR2 reads FQNEAQ (reference sequence). V lost 5 bases and J lost 8; bases outside the gene matches: 11. This clone was observed at least ten times.

Input material: peripheral blood. The chain joins TRBV7-9 to TRBJ1-2, with 7 positions matching TRBD1. This sequence was found in a human donor in a cohort sampled during active COVID-19. CDR3 bases: TGTGCCAGCAGCCTCCCCGTGACAGGGTACGGCTACACCTTC. Protein sequence: CASSLPVTGYGYTF.